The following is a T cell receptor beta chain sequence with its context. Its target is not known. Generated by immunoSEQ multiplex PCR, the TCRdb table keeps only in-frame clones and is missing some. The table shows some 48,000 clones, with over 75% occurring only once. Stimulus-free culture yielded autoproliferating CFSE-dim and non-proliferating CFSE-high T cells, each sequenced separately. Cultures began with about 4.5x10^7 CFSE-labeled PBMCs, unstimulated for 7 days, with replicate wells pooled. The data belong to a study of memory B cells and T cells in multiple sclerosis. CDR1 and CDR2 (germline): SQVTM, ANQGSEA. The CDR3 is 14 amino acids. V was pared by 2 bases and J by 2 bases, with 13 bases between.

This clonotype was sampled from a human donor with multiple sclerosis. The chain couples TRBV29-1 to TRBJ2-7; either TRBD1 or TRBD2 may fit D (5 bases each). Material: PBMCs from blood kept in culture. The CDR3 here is CSVESGTGTYEQYF. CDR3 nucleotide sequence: TGCAGCGTTGAATCCGGGACGGGCACCTACGAGCAGTACTTC.